Presented here are 2 T cell receptor beta chains from one specimen sequenced in a study of PD-L1 blockade in urothelial cancer. Sequenced by immunoSEQ multiplex PCR; TCRdb stores in-frame clones only, minus some. Of more than 35,000 clones in the sample, just over 35% were seen once. This specimen consisted of tumor tissue, obtained before atezolizumab (anti-PD-L1) treatment. Receptor source: a man in his 60s with urothelial cancer.

Points on this clone: A read error may account for a junction end that differs from germline. The genes are TRBV30 and TRBJ1-3, with D possibly being TRBD1 (6 bases). CDR1 GTSNPN and CDR2 SVGIG come from the germline V gene (reference sequence). The CDR3 has 14 residues. CDR3 amino acids: CAFDQGKGGNTIYF. DNA of the CDR3: TGTGCCTTTGATCAGGGGAAGGGTGGAAACACTATATATTTT.

This clone has only a few counts. The CDR3 spells CAWSVGQLTEAFF. The DNA for the CDR3 is TGTGCCTGGAGTGTAGGGCAACTCACTGAAGCTTTCTTT. The chain is built from TRBV30 and TRBJ1-1; D is uncertain. V was trimmed by 0 bases and J by 4 bases, leaving 9 bases between them. CDR3 length equals 13 residues. Germline-derived CDR1 and CDR2 are GTSNPN and SVGIG (reference sequence).